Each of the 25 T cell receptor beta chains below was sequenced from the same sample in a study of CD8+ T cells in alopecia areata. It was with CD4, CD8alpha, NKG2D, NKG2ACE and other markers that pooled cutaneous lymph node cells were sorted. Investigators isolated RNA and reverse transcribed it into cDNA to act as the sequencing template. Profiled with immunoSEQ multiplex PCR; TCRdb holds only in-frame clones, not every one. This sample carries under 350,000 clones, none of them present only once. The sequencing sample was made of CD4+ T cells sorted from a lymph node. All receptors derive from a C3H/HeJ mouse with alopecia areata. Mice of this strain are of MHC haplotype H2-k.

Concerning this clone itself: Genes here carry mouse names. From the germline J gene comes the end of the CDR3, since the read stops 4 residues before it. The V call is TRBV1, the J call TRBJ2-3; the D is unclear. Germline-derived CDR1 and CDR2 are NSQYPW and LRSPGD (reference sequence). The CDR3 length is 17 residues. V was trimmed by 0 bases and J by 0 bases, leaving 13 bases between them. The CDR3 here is CTCSADQLETSAETLYF. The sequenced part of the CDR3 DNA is TGCACCTGCAGTGCAGATCAGCTGGAGACTAGTGCAGAA.

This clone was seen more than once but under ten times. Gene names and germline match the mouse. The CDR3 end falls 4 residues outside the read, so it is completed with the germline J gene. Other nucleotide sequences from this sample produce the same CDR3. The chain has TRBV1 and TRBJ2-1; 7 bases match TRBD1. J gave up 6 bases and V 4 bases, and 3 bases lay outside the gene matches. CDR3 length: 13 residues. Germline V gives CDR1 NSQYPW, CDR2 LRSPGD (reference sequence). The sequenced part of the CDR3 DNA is TGCACCTGCAGTGGACAGGGTGCTGCT. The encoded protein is CTCSGQGAA. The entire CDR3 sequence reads CTCSGQGAAEQFF. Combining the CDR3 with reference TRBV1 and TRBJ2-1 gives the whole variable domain VTLLEQNPRWRLVPRGQAVNLRCILKNSQYPWMSWYQQDLQKQLQWLFTLRSPGDKEVKSLPGADYLATRVTDTELRLQVANMSQGRTLYCTCSGQGAAEQFFGPGTRLTVL.

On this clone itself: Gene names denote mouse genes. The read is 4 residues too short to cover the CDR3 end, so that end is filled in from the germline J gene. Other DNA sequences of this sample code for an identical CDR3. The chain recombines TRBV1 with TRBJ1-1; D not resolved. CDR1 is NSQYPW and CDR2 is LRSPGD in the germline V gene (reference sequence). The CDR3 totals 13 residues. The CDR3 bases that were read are TGCACCTGCAGTGCAGGGGAGGGTACA. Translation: CTCSAGEGT. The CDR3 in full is CTCSAGEGTEVFF.

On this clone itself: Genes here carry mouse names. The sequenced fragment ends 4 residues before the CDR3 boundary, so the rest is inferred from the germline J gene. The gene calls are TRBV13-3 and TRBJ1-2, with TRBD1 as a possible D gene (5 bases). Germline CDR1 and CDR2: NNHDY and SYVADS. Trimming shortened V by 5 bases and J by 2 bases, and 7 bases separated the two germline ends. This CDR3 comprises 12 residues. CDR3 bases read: TGTGCCAGCAGACAGGTTAACTCC. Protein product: CASRQVNS. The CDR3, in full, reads CASRQVNSDYTF.

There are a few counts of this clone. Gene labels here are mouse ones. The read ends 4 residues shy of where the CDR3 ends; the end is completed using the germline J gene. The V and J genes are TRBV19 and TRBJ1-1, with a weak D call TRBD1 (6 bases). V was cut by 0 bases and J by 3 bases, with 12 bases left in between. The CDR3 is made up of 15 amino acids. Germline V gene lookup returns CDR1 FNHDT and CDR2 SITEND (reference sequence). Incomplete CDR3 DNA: TGTGCCAGCAGTATAGGGGGGGCTCAGGACACA. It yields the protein CASSIGGAQDT. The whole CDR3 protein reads CASSIGGAQDTEVFF. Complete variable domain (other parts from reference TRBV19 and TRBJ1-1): GGIITQTPKFLIGQEGQKLTLKCQQNFNHDTMYWYRQDSGKGLRLIYYSITENDLQKGDLSEGYDASREKKSSFSLTVTSAQKNEMAVFLCASSIGGAQDTEVFFGKGTRLTVV.

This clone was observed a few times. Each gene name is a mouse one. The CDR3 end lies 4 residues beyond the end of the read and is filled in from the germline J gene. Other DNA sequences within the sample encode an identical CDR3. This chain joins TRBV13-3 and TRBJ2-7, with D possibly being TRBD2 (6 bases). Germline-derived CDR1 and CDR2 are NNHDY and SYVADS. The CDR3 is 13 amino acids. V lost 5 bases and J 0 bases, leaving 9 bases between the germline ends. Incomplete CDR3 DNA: TGTGCCAGCAGCCTGGGGAGCTCCTAT. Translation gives CASSLGSSY. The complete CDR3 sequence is CASSLGSSYEQYF.

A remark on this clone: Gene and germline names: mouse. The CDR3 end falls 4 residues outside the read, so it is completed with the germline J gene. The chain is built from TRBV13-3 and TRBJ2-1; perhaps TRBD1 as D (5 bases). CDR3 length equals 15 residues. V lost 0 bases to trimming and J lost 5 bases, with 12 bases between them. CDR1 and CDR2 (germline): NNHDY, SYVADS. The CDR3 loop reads CASSDAPGRDAEQFF. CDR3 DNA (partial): TGTGCCAGCAGTGATGCTCCAGGGAGGGATGCT.

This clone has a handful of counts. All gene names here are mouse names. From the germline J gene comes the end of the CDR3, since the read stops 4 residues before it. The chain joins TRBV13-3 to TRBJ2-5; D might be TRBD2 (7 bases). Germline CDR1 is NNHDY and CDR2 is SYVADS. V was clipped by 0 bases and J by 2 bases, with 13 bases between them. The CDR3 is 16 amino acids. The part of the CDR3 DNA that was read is TGTGCCAGCAGTGATGGGGGGGCGTGGGGCCAAGAC. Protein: CASSDGGAWGQD. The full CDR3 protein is CASSDGGAWGQDTQYF.

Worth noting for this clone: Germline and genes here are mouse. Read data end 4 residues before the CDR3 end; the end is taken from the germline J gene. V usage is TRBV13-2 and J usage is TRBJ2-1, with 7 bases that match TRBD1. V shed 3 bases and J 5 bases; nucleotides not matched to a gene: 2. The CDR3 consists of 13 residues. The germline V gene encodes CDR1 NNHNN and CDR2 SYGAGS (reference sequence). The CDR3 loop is CASGVDRDAEQFF. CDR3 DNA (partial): TGTGCCAGCGGTGTTGACAGGGATGCT.

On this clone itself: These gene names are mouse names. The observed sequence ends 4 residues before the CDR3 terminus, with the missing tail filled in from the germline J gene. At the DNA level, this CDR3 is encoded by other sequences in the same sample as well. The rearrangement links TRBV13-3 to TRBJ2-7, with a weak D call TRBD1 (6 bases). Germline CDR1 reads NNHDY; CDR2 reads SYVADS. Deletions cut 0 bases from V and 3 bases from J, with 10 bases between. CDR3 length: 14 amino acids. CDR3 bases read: TGTGCCAGCAGTGATGCAGGGGCCCTCTAT. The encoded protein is CASSDAGALY. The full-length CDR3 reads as CASSDAGALYEQYF.

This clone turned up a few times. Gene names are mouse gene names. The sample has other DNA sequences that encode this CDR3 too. CDR3 in amino acids: CASGAGGSYEQYF. Partial CDR3 DNA: TGTGCCAGCGGTGCTGGGGGTTCCTAT. The chain combines TRBV13-2 with TRBJ2-7; TRBD2 matches 7 bases. The read gets to within 4 residues of the CDR3 end, and the germline J gene fills in the rest. Germline assignment: CDR1 NNHNN and CDR2 SYGAGS (reference sequence). This CDR3 has 13 amino acids. V was clipped by 3 bases and J by 1 base; unmatched bases: 1.

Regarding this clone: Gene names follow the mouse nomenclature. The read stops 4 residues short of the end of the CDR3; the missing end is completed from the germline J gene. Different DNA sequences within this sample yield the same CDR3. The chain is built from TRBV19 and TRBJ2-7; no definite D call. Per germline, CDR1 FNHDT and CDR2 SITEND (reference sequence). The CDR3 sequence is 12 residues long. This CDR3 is CASSIGVYEQYF. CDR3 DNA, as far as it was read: TGTGCCAGCAGTATAGGGGTTTAT. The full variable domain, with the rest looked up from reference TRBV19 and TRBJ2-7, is GGIITQTPKFLIGQEGQKLTLKCQQNFNHDTMYWYRQDSGKGLRLIYYSITENDLQKGDLSEGYDASREKKSSFSLTVTSAQKNEMAVFLCASSIGVYEQYFGPGTRLTVL.

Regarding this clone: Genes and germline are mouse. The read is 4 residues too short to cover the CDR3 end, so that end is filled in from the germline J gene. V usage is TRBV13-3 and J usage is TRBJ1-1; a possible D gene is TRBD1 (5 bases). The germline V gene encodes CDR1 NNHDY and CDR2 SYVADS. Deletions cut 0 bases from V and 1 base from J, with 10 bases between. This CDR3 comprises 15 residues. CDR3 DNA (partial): TGTGCCAGCAGTGATGGCGGGAGGGGGAACACA. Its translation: CASSDGGRGNT. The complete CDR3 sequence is CASSDGGRGNTEVFF.

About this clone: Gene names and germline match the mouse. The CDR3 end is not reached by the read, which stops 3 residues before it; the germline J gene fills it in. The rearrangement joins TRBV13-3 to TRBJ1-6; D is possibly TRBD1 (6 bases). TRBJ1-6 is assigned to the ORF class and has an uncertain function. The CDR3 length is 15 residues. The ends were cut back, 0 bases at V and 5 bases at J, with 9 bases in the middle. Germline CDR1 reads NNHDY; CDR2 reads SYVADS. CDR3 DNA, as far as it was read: TGTGCCAGCAGTGATGGGAAGGGGGATAATTCGCCC. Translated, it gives CASSDGKGDNSP. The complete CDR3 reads CASSDGKGDNSPLYF.

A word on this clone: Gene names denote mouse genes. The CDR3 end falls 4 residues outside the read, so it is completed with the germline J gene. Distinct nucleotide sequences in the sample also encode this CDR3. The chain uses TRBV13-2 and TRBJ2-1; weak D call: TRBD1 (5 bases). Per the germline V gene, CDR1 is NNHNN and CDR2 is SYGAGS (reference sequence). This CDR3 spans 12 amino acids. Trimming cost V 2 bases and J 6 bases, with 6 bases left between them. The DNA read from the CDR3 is TGTGCCAGCGGTGACAGGGTTGCT. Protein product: CASGDRVA. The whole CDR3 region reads CASGDRVAEQFF.

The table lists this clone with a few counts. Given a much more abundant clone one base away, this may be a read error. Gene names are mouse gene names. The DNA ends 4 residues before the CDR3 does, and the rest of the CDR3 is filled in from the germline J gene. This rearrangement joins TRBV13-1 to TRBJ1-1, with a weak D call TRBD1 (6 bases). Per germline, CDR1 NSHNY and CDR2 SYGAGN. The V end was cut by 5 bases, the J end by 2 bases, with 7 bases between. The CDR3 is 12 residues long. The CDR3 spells CASRDSNTEVFF. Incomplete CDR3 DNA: TGTGCCAGCAGGGACAGCAACACA.

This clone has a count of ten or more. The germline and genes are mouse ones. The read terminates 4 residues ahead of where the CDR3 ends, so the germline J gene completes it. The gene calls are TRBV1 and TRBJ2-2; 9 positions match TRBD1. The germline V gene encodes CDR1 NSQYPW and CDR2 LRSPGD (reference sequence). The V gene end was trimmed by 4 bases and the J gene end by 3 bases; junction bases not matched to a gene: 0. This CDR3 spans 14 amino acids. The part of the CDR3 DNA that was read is TGCACCTGCAGTGGACAGGGGGACACCGGG. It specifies CTCSGQGDTG. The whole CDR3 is CTCSGQGDTGQLYF. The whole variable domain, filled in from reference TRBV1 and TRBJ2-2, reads VTLLEQNPRWRLVPRGQAVNLRCILKNSQYPWMSWYQQDLQKQLQWLFTLRSPGDKEVKSLPGADYLATRVTDTELRLQVANMSQGRTLYCTCSGQGDTGQLYFGEGSKLTVL.

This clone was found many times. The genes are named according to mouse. CDR3 in amino acids: CASSASAETLYF. CDR3 DNA (partial): TGTGCCAGCAGTGCTAGTGCAGAA. This chain uses TRBV13-3 with TRBJ2-3, with D hard to call. The missing CDR3 end, 4 residues past where the read stops, is filled in from the germline J gene. This CDR3 contains 12 residues. CDR1 NNHDY and CDR2 SYVADS come from the germline V gene. V was trimmed by 3 bases and J by 0 bases, leaving 2 bases between them.

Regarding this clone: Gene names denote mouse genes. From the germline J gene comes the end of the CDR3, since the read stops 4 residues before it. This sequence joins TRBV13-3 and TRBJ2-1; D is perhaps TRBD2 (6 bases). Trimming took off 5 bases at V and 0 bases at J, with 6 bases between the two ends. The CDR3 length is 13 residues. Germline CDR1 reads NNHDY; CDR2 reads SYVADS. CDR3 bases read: TGTGCCAGCAGGGGGGGTAACTATGCT. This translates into CASRGGNYA. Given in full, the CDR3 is CASRGGNYAEQFF.

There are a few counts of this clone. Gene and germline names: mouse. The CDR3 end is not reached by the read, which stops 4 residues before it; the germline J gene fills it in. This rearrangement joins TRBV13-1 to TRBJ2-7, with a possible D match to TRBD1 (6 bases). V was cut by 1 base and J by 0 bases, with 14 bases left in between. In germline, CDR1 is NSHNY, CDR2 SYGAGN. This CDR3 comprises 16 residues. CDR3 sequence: CASSDPRQALSYEQYF. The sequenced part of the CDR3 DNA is TGTGCCAGCAGTGATCCGAGACAGGCGCTCTCCTAT.

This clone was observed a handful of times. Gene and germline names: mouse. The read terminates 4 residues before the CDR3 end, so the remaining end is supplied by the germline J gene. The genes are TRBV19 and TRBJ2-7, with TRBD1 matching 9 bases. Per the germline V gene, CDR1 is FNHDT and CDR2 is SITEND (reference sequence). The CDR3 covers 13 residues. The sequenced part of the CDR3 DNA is TGTGCCAGCAGTACGGGACAGGGTGAT. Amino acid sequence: CASSTGQGD. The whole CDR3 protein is CASSTGQGDEQYF.

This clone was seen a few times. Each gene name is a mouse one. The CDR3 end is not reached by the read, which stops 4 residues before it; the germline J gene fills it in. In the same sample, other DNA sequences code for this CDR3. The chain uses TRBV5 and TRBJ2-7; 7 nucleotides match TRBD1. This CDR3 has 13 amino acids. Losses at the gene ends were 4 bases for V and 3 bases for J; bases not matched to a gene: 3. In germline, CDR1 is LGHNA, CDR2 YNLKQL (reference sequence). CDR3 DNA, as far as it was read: TGTGCCAGCAGCCGGGACAGAAACTAT. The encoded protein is CASSRDRNY. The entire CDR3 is CASSRDRNYEQYF.

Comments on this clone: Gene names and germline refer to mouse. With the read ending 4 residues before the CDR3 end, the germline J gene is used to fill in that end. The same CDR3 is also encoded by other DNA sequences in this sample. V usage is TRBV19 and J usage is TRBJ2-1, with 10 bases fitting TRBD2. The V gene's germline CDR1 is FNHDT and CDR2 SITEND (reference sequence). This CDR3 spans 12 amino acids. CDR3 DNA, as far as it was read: TGTGCCAGCAAGACTGGGGGGGCT. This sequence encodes CASKTGGA. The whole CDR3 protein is CASKTGGAEQFF.

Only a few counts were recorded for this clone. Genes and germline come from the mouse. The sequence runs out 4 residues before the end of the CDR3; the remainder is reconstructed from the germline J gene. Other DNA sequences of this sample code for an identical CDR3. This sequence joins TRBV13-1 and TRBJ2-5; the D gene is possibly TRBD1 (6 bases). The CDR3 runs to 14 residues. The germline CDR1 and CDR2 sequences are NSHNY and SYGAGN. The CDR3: CASSDAPGEDTQYF. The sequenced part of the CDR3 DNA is TGTGCCAGCAGTGATGCGCCAGGGGAGGAC.

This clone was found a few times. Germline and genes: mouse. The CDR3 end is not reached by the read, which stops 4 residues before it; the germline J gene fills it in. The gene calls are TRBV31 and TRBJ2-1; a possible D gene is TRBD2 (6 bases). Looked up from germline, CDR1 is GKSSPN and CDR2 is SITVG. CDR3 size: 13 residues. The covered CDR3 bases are TGTGCCTGGAGTCTAGCTGGGGCCGCT. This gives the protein CAWSLAGAA. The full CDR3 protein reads CAWSLAGAAEQFF.